A single sample is the source of the 14 T cell receptor beta chains below, sequenced in a study of blood T cell repertoires in COVID-19. Profiled with immunoSEQ multiplex PCR; TCRdb holds only in-frame clones, not every one. In the table there are about 53,000 clones, 70% to 85% of which are singletons. Sequencing input: peripheral blood. The receptors come from a human donor in a cohort sampled during active COVID-19.

The V and J genes are TRBV27 and TRBJ1-2; 8 nucleotides align to TRBD1. CDR3 length: 12 amino acids. V gave up 5 bases and J gave up 7 bases; unmatched junction bases: 3. Germline V gene lookup returns CDR1 MNHEY and CDR2 SMNVEV (reference sequence). The CDR3 region has the DNA TGTGCCAGCAGTGACAGGGGAGTTGGCTACACCTTC. Its protein product is CASSDRGVGYTF.

V gene TRBV9 combines with J gene TRBJ2-2; D is undetermined. Trimming stripped 3 bases from V and 0 bases from J, with 6 bases between. This CDR3 contains 14 residues. Germline V gene lookup returns CDR1 SGDLS and CDR2 YYNGEE. The CDR3 spells CASSGNTNTGELFF. CDR3 DNA: TGTGCCAGCAGCGGTAATACGAACACCGGGGAGCTGTTTTTT. Full variable domain (rest looked up from reference TRBV9 and TRBJ2-2): DSGVTQTPKHLITATGQRVTLRCSPRSGDLSVYWYQQSLDQGLQFLIQYYNGEERAKGNILERFSAQQFPDLHSELNLSSLELGDSALYFCASSGNTNTGELFFGEGSRLTVL.

This clone was seen more than once but under ten times. This chain joins TRBV15 and TRBJ1-5, with 9 positions matching TRBD1. Germline CDR1 and CDR2: LNHNV and YYDKDF (reference sequence). With 3 bases clipped from V and 5 bases from J, the junction kept 5 bases outside the gene matches. The CDR3 has 15 amino acids. CDR3 nucleotide sequence: TGTGCCACCAGCAGTCGGGACAGGGTCGATCAGCCCCAGCATTTT. Translated: CATSSRDRVDQPQHF. The full variable domain, with the rest looked up from reference TRBV15 and TRBJ1-5, is DAMVIQNPRYQVTQFGKPVTLSCSQTLNHNVMYWYQQKSSQAPKLLFHYYDKDFNNEADTPDNFQSRRPNTSFCFLDIRSPGLGDTAMYLCATSSRDRVDQPQHFGDGTRLSIL.

This chain joins TRBV7-2 and TRBJ1-1; 8 bases line up with TRBD1. CDR1 and CDR2 from the germline V gene are SGHTA and FQGNSA. V lost 5 bases, J lost 12 bases, and 17 bases stayed unmatched. The CDR3 runs 15 residues. The CDR3 protein is CASSHFRTGGVVTFF. CDR3 DNA: TGTGCCAGCAGCCATTTCCGAACAGGGGGTGTTGTAACTTTCTTT.

V gene TRBV5-6 combines with J gene TRBJ2-3; 8 positions match TRBD2. The J segment lost 4 bases and the V segment lost 0 bases, leaving 4 bases of the junction unmatched. This CDR3 spans 15 amino acids. CDR1 is SGHDT, CDR2 YYEEEE, per germline. The CDR3 loop is CASSLGVGGADTQYF. The CDR3 region has the DNA TGTGCCAGCAGCTTGGGTGTCGGGGGGGCAGATACGCAGTATTTT.

This chain joins TRBV2 and TRBJ2-1; D perhaps matches TRBD1 (6 bases). Germline values: CDR1 SNHLY, CDR2 FYNNEI. The V and J ends lost 5 bases and 4 bases respectively, with 15 bases between them. The CDR3 has 15 amino acids. CDR3 amino acids: CASSLRQANYNEQFF. DNA for the CDR3: TGTGCCAGCAGTTTGAGACAGGCTAATTACAATGAGCAGTTCTTC.

V and J are TRBV2 and TRBJ2-1; 11 bases map to TRBD2. This CDR3 contains 14 residues. Germline V CDR1 and CDR2: SNHLY, FYNNEI. The J segment lost 8 bases and the V segment lost 11 bases, leaving 11 bases of the junction unmatched. CDR3 protein: CAVHSGRAADEQFF. The CDR3 DNA reads as TGTGCCGTACATAGCGGGAGGGCCGCGGATGAGCAGTTCTTC.

V usage is TRBV5-1 and J usage is TRBJ2-5, with TRBD1 as a possible D gene (5 bases). Germline lookup yields CDR1 SGHRS and CDR2 YFSETQ. The CDR3 spans 16 residues. Trimming left V 6 bases short and J 1 base short, with 19 bases between. The CDR3 sequence: CASKGSRTYSQETQYF. As DNA, the CDR3 is TGCGCCAGCAAGGGGTCGAGGACATACAGCCAAGAGACCCAGTACTTC.

This clone was observed once. The rearrangement uses TRBV25-1 and TRBJ1-2; unclear D gene. CDR3 length equals 11 residues. CDR1 MGHDK and CDR2 SYGVNS come from the germline V gene. V was shortened by 8 bases and J by 8 bases, with 12 bases between the two germline ends. Here the CDR3 DNA reads TGTGCCAGCTGGGCCTTTGAGGGCTACACCTTC. Encoded protein: CASWAFEGYTF.

This sequence joins TRBV6-5 and TRBJ1-5; a possible D gene is TRBD1 (5 bases). CDR3 length equals 13 residues. V lost 7 bases, J lost 6 bases, and 13 bases lay in between. Germline assignment: CDR1 MNHEY and CDR2 SVGAGI. CDR3 in DNA: TGTGCCAGCAACGACCGGGGGGTTCAGCCCCAGCATTTT. Its protein is CASNDRGVQPQHF.

The CDR3 DNA reads TGCGCCAGCAGTGCACTGACTAGCGGGGTTGTCAATGAGCAGTTCTTC. Protein: CASSALTSGVVNEQFF. This rearrangement joins TRBV10-1 to TRBJ2-1, with 11 bases fitting TRBD2. J was trimmed by 6 bases and V by 4 bases; bases with no gene match: 8. The CDR3 sequence is 16 residues long. Germline V gene sequence: CDR1 WNHNN, CDR2 SYGVQD (reference sequence).

The rearrangement joins TRBV11-2 to TRBJ2-3, with D possibly matching TRBD1 (6 bases). The V gene's germline CDR1 is SGHAT and CDR2 FQNNGV. V dropped 5 bases and J dropped 5 bases, with 14 bases sitting between them. The CDR3 has 14 amino acids. Here the CDR3 DNA reads TGTGCCAGCAGCCTAACTAGGGGGAAAGATACGCAGTATTTT. Translating gives CASSLTRGKDTQYF.

This chain uses TRBV5-6 with TRBJ1-1; no clear D gene. The CDR3 covers 14 residues. Germline values: CDR1 SGHDT, CDR2 YYEEEE. V was trimmed by 0 bases and J by 1 base, leaving 7 bases between them. DNA for the CDR3: TGTGCCAGCAGCTTGGGGTTTAGGAACACTGAAGCTTTCTTT. Translated, it gives CASSLGFRNTEAFF.

This chain joins TRBV27 and TRBJ1-6, with no clear D. This CDR3 has 13 residues. Trimming pared 6 bases from V and 2 bases from J, leaving 5 bases between. The germline V gene encodes CDR1 MNHEY and CDR2 SMNVEV (reference sequence). The DNA for the CDR3 is TGTGCCAGCAGACAAACCTATAATTCACCCCTCCACTTT. Its protein product is CASRQTYNSPLHF.